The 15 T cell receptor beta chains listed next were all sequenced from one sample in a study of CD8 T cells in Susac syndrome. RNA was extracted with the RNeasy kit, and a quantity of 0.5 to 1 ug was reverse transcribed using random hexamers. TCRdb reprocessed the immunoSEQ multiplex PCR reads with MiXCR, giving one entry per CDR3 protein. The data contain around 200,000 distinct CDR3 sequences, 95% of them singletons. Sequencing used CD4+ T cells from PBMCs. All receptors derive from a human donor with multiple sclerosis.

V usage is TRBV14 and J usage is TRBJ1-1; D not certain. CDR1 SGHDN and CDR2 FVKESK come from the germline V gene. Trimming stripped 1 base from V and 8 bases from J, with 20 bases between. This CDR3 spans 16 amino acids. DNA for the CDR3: TGTGCCAGCAGCCAAGCAAGAGGCTCCCGGGCGGCGGAAGCTTTCTTT. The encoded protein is CASSQARGSRAAEAFF.

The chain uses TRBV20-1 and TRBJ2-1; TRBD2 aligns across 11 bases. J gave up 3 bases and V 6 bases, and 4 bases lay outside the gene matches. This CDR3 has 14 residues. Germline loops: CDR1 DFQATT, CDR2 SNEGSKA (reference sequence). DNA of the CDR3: TGCAGTGCCATTACTAGCGGGGGCTACAATGAGCAGTTCTTC. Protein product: CSAITSGGYNEQFF.

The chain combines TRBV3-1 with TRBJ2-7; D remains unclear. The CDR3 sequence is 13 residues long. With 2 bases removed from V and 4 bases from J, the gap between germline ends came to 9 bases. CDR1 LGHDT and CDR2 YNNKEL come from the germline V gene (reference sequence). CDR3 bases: TGTGCCAGCAGCCAACCCTCCGGGTACGAGCAGTACTTC. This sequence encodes CASSQPSGYEQYF.

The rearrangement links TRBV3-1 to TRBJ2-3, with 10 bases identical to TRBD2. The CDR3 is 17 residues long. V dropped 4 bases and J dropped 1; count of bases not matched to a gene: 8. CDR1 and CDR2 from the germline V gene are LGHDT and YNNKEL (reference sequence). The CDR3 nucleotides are TGTGCCAGCAGCCGCGGGCTAGCGGGAGTTGGCACAGATACGCAGTATTTT. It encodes CASSRGLAGVGTDTQYF.

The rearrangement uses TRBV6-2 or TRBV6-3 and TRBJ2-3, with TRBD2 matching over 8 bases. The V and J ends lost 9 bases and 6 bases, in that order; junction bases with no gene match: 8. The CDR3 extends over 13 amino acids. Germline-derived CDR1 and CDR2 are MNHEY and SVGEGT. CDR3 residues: CASLGTSRDTQYF. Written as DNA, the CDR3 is TGTGCCAGTCTCGGGACTAGTAGGGATACGCAGTATTTT.

CDR3 amino acids: CASSPRAGALFNEQFF. Written as DNA, the CDR3 is TGTGCCAGCAGCCCGCGGGCGGGGGCCCTTTTCAATGAGCAGTTCTTC. This chain uses TRBV3-1 with TRBJ2-1, with a tentative D call TRBD2 (7 bases). With 4 bases removed from V and 6 bases from J, the gap between germline ends came to 19 bases. The CDR3 loop spans 16 amino acids. The germline gives CDR1 LGHDT, CDR2 YNNKEL (reference sequence).

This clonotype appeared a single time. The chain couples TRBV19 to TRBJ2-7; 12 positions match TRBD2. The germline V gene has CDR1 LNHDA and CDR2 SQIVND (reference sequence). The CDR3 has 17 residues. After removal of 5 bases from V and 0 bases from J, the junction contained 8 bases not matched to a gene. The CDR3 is CASSPLTSGGSSYEQYF. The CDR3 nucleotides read TGTGCCAGTAGTCCGTTGACTAGCGGGGGAAGCTCCTACGAGCAGTACTTC. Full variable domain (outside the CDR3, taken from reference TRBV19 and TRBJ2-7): DGGITQSPKYLFRKEGQNVTLSCEQNLNHDAMYWYRQDPGQGLRLIYYSQIVNDFQKGDIAEGYSVSREKKESFPLTVTSAQKNPTAFYLCASSPLTSGGSSYEQYFGPGTRLTVT.

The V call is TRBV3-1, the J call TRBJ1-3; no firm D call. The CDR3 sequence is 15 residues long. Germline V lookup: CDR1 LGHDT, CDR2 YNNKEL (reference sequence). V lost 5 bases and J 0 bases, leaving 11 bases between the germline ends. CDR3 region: CASSKGRDSGNTIYF. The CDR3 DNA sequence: TGTGCCAGCAGCAAAGGAAGAGACTCTGGAAACACCATATATTTT.

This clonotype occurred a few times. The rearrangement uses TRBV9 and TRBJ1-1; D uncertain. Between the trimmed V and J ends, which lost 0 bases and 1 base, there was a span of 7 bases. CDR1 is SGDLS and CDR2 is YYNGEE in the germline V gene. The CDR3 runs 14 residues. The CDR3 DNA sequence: TGTGCCAGCAGCGTAGTCGGCGGGAACACTGAAGCTTTCTTT. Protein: CASSVVGGNTEAFF.

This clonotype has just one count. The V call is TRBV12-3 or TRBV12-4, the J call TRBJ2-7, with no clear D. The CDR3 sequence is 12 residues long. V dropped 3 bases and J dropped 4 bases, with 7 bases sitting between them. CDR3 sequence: CASSLMEYEQYF. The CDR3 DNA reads TGTGCCAGCAGTTTGATGGAGTACGAGCAGTACTTC.

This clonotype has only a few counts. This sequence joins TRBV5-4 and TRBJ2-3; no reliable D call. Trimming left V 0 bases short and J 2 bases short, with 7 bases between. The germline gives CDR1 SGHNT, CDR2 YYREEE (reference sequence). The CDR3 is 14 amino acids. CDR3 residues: CASSLDADTDTQYF. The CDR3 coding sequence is TGTGCCAGCAGCTTGGATGCTGACACAGATACGCAGTATTTT.

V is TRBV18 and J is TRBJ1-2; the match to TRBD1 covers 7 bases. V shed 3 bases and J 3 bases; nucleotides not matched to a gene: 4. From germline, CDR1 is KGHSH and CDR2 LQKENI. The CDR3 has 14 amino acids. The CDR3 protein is CASSPTGVDYGYTF. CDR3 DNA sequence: TGTGCCAGCTCACCCACAGGGGTGGACTATGGCTACACCTTC.

CDR3 region: CASSSDGGSHSPLHF. The CDR3 DNA is TGTGCCAGCAGCTCTGACGGCGGATCCCATTCACCCCTCCACTTT. The rearrangement joins TRBV7-9 to TRBJ1-6, with D hard to call. Germline V gene data show CDR1 as SEHNR and CDR2 as FQNEAQ (reference sequence). This CDR3 region has 15 residues. V gave up 4 bases and J gave up 8 bases, with 15 bases separating them.

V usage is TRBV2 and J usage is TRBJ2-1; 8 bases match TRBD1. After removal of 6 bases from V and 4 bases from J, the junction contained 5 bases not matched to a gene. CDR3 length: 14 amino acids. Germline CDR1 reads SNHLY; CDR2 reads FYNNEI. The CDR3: CASRKDRAYNEQFF. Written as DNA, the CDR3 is TGTGCCAGCAGGAAGGACAGGGCGTACAATGAGCAGTTCTTC.

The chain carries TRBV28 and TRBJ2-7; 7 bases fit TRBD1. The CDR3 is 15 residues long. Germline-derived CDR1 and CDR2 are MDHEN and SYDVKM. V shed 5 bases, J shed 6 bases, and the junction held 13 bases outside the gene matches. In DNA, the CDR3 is TGTGCCAGCAGTGGGCAAACAGGGGATTGGGGCGAGCAGTACTTC. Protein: CASSGQTGDWGEQYF.